This TCR beta chain was recorded in a study of T-cell reconstitution after alpha-beta-depleted transplantation in children. The TCRbeta library was prepared with unique molecular identifiers. Via MiXCR, TCRdb re-called the PCR reads, giving one row per CDR3 protein. The data hold hundreds of thousands of distinct CDR3 sequences, with 16% observed a single time. This clonotype was observed a few times. The CDR3 runs 15 residues. Looked up from germline, CDR1 is MNHEY and CDR2 is SMNVEV (reference sequence). Trimming removed 6 bases from V and 2 bases from J, with 15 bases in between. The sample in question was PBMCs from the stem cell graft donor, obtained from the stem cell graft. This chain joins TRBV27 and TRBJ2-3, with D tentatively TRBD2 (6 bases). The receptor comes from a human donor who donated a stem cell graft to a child with acute myeloid leukemia. CDR3 region: CASSPKLASTDTQYF. The CDR3 region has the DNA TGTGCCAGCAGCCCTAAACTAGCCTCCACAGATACGCAGTATTTT.